Listed here is a single T cell receptor beta chain. The sample belongs to a study of radiotherapy plus CTLA-4 blockade in lung cancer. Measured with immunoSEQ multiplex PCR; TCRdb has only the in-frame clones, and not every one. Of roughly 97,000 clones detected, about four fifths appear once; the ten largest clones hold about 3%. The CDR3 has 15 amino acids. Germline trimming cut 6 bases from V and 2 bases from J; bases unmatched to any gene: 8. The germline gives CDR1 SGHNT, CDR2 YENEEA. This chain links TRBV11-3 with TRBJ2-3; TRBD2 matches 7 bases. Sequencing was performed on peripheral blood, taken from a patient treated with radiotherapy plus ipilimumab. This TCR was sampled from a human donor with non-small cell lung cancer who had a partial response to radiotherapy plus ipilimumab. Some clones in this sample may be carry-over from other donors' samples. The CDR3 loop is CASRARGNPTDTQYF. Written as DNA, the CDR3 is TGTGCCAGCAGAGCGCGGGGGAACCCCACAGATACGCAGTATTTT.